This T cell receptor (beta chain) is from a study of cytomegalovirus exposure and HLA in healthy donors. V gave up 1 base and J gave up 5 bases, with 3 bases separating them. CDR1 and CDR2 (germline): PRHDT, FYEKMQ (reference sequence). This CDR3 has 11 amino acids. Profiled with immunoSEQ multiplex PCR; TCRdb holds only in-frame clones, not every one. The sample includes 60,000 to 70,000 clones, roughly 89% of them seen just once. Sequencing input: PBMCs. The chain carries TRBV13 and TRBJ2-7; the D is unclear. The origin of this receptor is a young woman in good health and CMV-seronegative. In DNA, the CDR3 is TGTGCCAGCAGCTTAGACAACGAGCAGTACTTC. Its protein product is CASSLDNEQYF.